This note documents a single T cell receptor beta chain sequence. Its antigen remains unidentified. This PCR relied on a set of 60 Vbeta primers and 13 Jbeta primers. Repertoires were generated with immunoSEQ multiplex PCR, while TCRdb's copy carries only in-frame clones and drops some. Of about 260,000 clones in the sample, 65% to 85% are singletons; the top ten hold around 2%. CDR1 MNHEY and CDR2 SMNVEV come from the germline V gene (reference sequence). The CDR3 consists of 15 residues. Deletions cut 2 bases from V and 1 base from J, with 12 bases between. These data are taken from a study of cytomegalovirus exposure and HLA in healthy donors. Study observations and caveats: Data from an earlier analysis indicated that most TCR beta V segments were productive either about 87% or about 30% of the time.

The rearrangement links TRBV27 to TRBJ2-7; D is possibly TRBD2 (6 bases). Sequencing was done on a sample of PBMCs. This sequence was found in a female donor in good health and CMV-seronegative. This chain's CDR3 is CASSLTGRGSYEQYF. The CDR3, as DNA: TGTGCCAGCAGTTTAACCGGGCGGGGATCCTACGAGCAGTACTTC.